This T cell receptor (beta chain) was profiled in a study of T cell repertoires in cytomegalovirus infection (dated by TCRdb to the late 2010s). About the study as a whole: Recently identified HLA-C-restricted CMV epitopes, whose presentation resists viral immunomodulation, were targeted by peptide stimulations together with well-studied HLA-B-restricted epitopes. Because public TCR beta signatures pointed to carriage of CMV infection together with the matching HLA type, the HLA type of each donor mattered for the analysis.

Overall study results and their limits: The ex vivo response was dominated by HLA-C-restricted CMV-specific TCR beta clonotypes, and the single most frequent clonotype in two of eight donors was supplied by these HLA-C-restricted clonotypes. In both this cohort and an independent cohort of 350 or so donors, the cumulative frequency of public TCR beta family members distinguished carriers of CMV infection plus the relevant HLA type.

The germline ends are 5 bases apart after V is trimmed by 1 base and J by 7 bases. The CDR3 runs 13 residues from the cysteine to the phenylalanine. Only CDR3 DNA is held: 39 bases, read in frame from base 1. Looking up the germline V gene (reference sequence) yields CDR1 SEHNR and CDR2 FQNEAQ. The listed sequencing device is Illumina HiSeq 1500. The public reads were reprocessed in TCRdb via fastp at Q25 and MiXCR, keeping in-frame beta chains. Entries that share a CDR3 protein sequence are merged under the most common genes and DNA. Recorded for this sample are 550,000 to 700,000 distinct CDR3 sequences; around two fifths of them occurred a single time. Around 46% of the sample lies in the top ten. The treatment or condition label here, explained by the study, means: in vitro stimulation with specific CMV peptide epitopes to enrich CMV-specific T cells. Many counts were recorded for this clonotype. The antigen it binds to is not known. It has no much larger one-base neighbor in the sample; base qualities were not kept.

This clonotype was obtained from a human donor in good health (CMV status not recorded). Some clones in this sample may be carry-over from other donors' samples. The input for sequencing was cultured PBMCs, taken from culture after CMV antigen stimulation. The chain is encoded by TRBV7-9 joined to TRBJ1-6, with no reliable assignment of the D segment. The DNA sequence is TGTGCCAGCAGCTTAGGTGGGAATTCACCCCTCCACTTT. This gives the protein CASSLGGNSPLHF.